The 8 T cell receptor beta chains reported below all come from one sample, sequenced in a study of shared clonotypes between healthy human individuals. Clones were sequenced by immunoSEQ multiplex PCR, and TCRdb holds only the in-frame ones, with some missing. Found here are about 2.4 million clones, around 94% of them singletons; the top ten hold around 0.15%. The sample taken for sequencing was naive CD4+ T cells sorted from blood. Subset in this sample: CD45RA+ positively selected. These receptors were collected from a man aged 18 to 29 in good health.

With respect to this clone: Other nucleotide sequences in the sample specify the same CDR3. The CDR3 loop reads CASSLGASSYNEQFF. CDR3 nucleotide sequence: TGCGCCAGCAGCTTAGGGGCTAGCTCCTACAATGAGCAGTTCTTC. V and J are TRBV5-1 and TRBJ2-1; TRBD1 might be the D (5 bases). This CDR3 has 15 amino acids. Germline V lookup: CDR1 SGHRS, CDR2 YFSETQ. V was shortened by 2 bases and J by 0 bases, with 9 bases between the two germline ends.

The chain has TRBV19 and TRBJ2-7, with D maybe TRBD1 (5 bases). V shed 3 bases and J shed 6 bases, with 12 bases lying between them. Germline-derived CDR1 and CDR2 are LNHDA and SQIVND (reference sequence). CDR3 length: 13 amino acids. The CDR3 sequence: CASSIRELGEQYF. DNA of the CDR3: TGTGCCAGTAGTATCAGGGAACTGGGCGAGCAGTACTTC.

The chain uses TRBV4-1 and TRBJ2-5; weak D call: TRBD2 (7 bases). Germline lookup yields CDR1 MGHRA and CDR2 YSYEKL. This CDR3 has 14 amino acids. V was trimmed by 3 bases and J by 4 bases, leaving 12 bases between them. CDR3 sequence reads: CASSQGGAIETQYF. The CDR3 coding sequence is TGCGCCAGCAGCCAGGGGGGGGCTATAGAGACCCAGTACTTC.

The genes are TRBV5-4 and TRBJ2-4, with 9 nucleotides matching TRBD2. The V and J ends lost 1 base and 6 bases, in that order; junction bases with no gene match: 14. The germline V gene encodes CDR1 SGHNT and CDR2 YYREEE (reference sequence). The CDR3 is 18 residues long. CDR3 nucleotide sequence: TGTGCCAGCAGCTTGATTAGCGGGAGTCAACCGGGGAGAAACATTCAGTACTTC. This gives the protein CASSLISGSQPGRNIQYF.

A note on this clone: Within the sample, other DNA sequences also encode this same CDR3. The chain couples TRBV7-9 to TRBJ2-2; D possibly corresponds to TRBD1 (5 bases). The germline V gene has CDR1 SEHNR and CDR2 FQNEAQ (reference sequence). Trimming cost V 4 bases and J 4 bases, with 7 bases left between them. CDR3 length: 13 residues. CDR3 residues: CASSSQATGELFF. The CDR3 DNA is TGTGCCAGCAGCTCACAGGCCACCGGGGAGCTGTTTTTT. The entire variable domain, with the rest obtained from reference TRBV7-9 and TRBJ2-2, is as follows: DTGVSQNPRHKITKRGQNVTFRCDPISEHNRLYWYRQTLGQGPEFLTYFQNEAQLEKSRLLSDRFSAERPKGSFSTLEIQRTEQGDSAMYLCASSSQATGELFFGEGSRLTVL.

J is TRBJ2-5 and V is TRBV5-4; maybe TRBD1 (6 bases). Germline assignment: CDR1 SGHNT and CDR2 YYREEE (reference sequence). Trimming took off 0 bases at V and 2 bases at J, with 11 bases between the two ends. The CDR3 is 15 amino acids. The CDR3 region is CASSLEPGQQETQYF. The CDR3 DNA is TGTGCCAGCAGCTTGGAGCCGGGACAACAAGAGACCCAGTACTTC.

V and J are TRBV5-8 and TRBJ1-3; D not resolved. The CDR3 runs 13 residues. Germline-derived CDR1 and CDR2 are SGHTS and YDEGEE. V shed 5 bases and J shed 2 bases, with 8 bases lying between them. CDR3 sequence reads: CASSISPGNTIYF. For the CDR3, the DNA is TGTGCCAGCAGTATTTCCCCTGGAAACACCATATATTTT.

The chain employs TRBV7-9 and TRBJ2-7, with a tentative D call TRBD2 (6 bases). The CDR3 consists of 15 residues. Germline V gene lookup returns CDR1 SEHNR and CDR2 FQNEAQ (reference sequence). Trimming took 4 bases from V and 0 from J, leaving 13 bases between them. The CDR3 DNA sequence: TGTGCCAGCAGCTCTAGCGCGACGAGCTCCTACGAGCAGTACTTC. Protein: CASSSSATSSYEQYF.